Listed below are T cell receptor beta chains from one sample, sequenced in a study of blood T cell repertoires in COVID-19. The protocol was immunoSEQ multiplex PCR, while the TCRdb copy is restricted to in-frame clones and leaves out a portion. The data hold about 230,000 clones, with roughly 85% observed a single time. Sequencing was done on a sample of peripheral blood. Receptors originate from a woman in her 70s with active or convalescent COVID-19. The CDR3 runs from the conserved cysteine through the conserved F or W. A D gene is named only where the DNA matches it firmly. The listing skips clone size in some rows; elsewhere it reads once, few, many or a size class.

V	D	J	size	DNA	CDR3
TRBV11-2	TRBD1	TRBJ1-3	-	TGTGCCAGCAGCTTCAGAGGACAGGCCTCTGGAAACACCATATATTTT	CASSFRGQASGNTIYF
TRBV29-1	TRBD1	TRBJ1-6	-	TGCAGCGTGCGGGACAGCCCAAATTCACCCCTCCACTTT	CSVRDSPNSPLHF
TRBV4-1	TRBD2	TRBJ2-1	-	TGCGCCAGCAGCCAAGCTTTTGGACTAGCGGGAGAGGATGAGCAGTTCTTC	CASSQAFGLAGEDEQFF
TRBV14	-	TRBJ1-3	few	TGTGCCAGCAGCCAAGCCGGGGGTGGTGGAAACACCATATATTTT	CASSQAGGGGNTIYF
TRBV28	TRBD1	TRBJ1-1	-	TGTGCCAGCAGTCCCGGACAGGGGTCTACTGAAGCTTTCTTT	CASSPGQGSTEAFF
TRBV5-1	-	TRBJ2-7	-	TGCGCCAGCAGCTTGGAACTAGGGTTCAACGAGCAGTACTTC	CASSLELGFNEQYF
TRBV27	TRBD2	TRBJ2-3	-	TGTGCCAGCCAGACTAGCGGGATGGCGGATACGCAGTATTTT	CASQTSGMADTQYF
TRBV19	TRBD1	TRBJ2-1	-	TGTGCCTGTTCGGGGACAGGGGCCTACAATGAGCAGTTCTTC	CACSGTGAYNEQFF
TRBV24-1	-	TRBJ2-5	-	TGTGCCACCAGTGCCGGGACTTTCCAAGAGACCCAGTACTTC	CATSAGTFQETQYF
TRBV30	-	TRBJ2-7	-	TGTGCCTGGAGTGCATCCGGACTCCCATACGAGCAGTACTTC	CAWSASGLPYEQYF
TRBV7-9	-	TRBJ1-2	-	TGTGCCAGCAGCTTAGTTCGGCTGGAGGGGCCTTATGGCTACACCTTC	CASSLVRLEGPYGYTF
TRBV19	-	TRBJ2-7	-	TGTGCCAGTAGTACTATCTACGGGGGAAACGAGCAGTACTTC	CASSTIYGGNEQYF
TRBV6-1	TRBD2	TRBJ2-4	-	TGTGCCAGCAGTGGGGGCCCCGCGGGGGTAGCCAAAAACATTCAGTACTTC	CASSGGPAGVAKNIQYF
TRBV3-1/TRBV3-2	TRBD2	TRBJ2-1	-	TGTGCCAGCAGCCCGTCTAGCGGGTACAATGAGCAGTTCTTC	CASSPSSGYNEQFF
TRBV5-4	TRBD1	TRBJ1-1	-	TGTGCCAGCAGCCCGGGACAGGTTGGATGGGAAGCTTTCTTT	CASSPGQVGWEAFF
TRBV21-1	-	TRBJ2-7	-	TGTGCCAGCAGCATCGGTCGGCGGGGGGAGTATTACGAGCAGTACTTC	CASSIGRRGEYYEQYF
TRBV2	TRBD1	TRBJ2-1	-	TGTGCCAGCAGTGTTCAAGGACAGGGGAATGAGCAGTTCTTC	CASSVQGQGNEQFF
TRBV7-9	-	TRBJ2-3	-	TGTGCCAGCAGCCGAATAGGTGGACAGAGCACAGATACGCAGTATTTT	CASSRIGGQSTDTQYF
TRBV5-1	-	TRBJ2-7	-	TGCGCCAGCAGCTTAGCCGGGAGAGACGAGCAGTACTTC	CASSLAGRDEQYF
TRBV5-8	-	TRBJ2-1	-	TGTGCCAGCAGGCTCATAGGGGTCAATGAGCAGTTCTTC	CASRLIGVNEQFF
TRBV5-1	TRBD1	TRBJ1-1	-	TGCGCCAGCAGCTTGGTTCGACAGGGGATTAGTCGATCCACTGAAGCTTTCTTT	CASSLVRQGISRSTEAFF
TRBV28	-	TRBJ1-2	few	TGTGCCAGCAGTGAACGATGGACAGCGACCTATGGCTACACCTTC	CASSERWTATYGYTF
TRBV28	-	TRBJ2-1	-	TGTGCCAGCACCCGACCGCAGGGGATGGTTAATGAGCAGTTCTTC	CASTRPQGMVNEQFF
TRBV28	-	TRBJ1-5	once	TGTGCCAGCAGTTTAGTGGCGGGGGGGCAGCCCCAGCATTTT	CASSLVAGGQPQHF
TRBV29-1	-	TRBJ1-2	-	TGCAGCGTTCCTTCGGGATTCCACTATGGCTACACCTTC	CSVPSGFHYGYTF
TRBV6-5	TRBD2	TRBJ2-7	many	TGTGCCAGCAGTTACCTTAGCGGGAGTCGAAACGAGCAGTACTTC	CASSYLSGSRNEQYF
TRBV24-1	TRBD1	TRBJ2-1	once	TGTGCCACCAGTGATTCATCCGGGACAGCTATCTACAATGAGCAGTTCTTC	CATSDSSGTAIYNEQFF
TRBV9	-	TRBJ1-4	-	TGTGCCAGCAGCCGCGGGGGGGCCTCTAATGAAAAACTGTTTTTT	CASSRGGASNEKLFF
TRBV21-1	-	TRBJ1-1	-	TGTGCCAGCAGCAAAGTTGGGCAGGTGAACACTGAAGCTTTCTTT	CASSKVGQVNTEAFF
TRBV5-1	TRBD1	TRBJ1-6	-	TGCGCCAGCAGGACCGGGACAGGGGGCTACTCACCCCTCCACTTT	CASRTGTGGYSPLHF
TRBV5-1	TRBD2	TRBJ2-5	-	TGCGCCAGCAGCTTGGCGGCGGGGGGGCCGGAGACCCAGTACTTC	CASSLAAGGPETQYF
TRBV7-2	TRBD2	TRBJ2-1	-	TGTGCCAGCAGCTTATCCCCAGCGGGAGGGGGGAATGAGCAGTTCTTC	CASSLSPAGGGNEQFF
TRBV11-2	-	TRBJ1-4	-	TGTGCCAGCAGCCGCCTAGGGAGGGGGTTGACTGAAAAACTGTTTTTT	CASSRLGRGLTEKLFF
TRBV13	TRBD2	TRBJ2-3	-	TGTGCCAGCAGCTTCGTAGCGGGAGGGCCAACGGCCACAGATACGCAGTATTTT	CASSFVAGGPTATDTQYF
TRBV5-1	-	TRBJ2-1	-	TGCGCCAGCAGCCTCGACGGACAGAGCCTCGAGATGTTCTTC	CASSLDGQSLEMFF
TRBV3-1/TRBV3-2	TRBD1	TRBJ1-1	few	TGTGCCAGCAGCCAAGTGGGACAGTCCCGGCGGGGAGCTTTCTTT	CASSQVGQSRRGAFF
TRBV3-1/TRBV3-2	-	TRBJ1-5	-	TGTGCCAGCAGCCTGGCACCGGGTCACAATCAGCCCCAGCATTTT	CASSLAPGHNQPQHF
TRBV11-1	TRBD1	TRBJ2-5	-	TGTGCCAGCAATGAACAGGGGGACCAAGAGACCCAGTACTTC	CASNEQGDQETQYF
TRBV5-1	TRBD1	TRBJ1-5	few	TGCGCCAGCAGCTTGGGGGACAGGGGATTCAATCAGCCCCAGCATTTT	CASSLGDRGFNQPQHF
TRBV7-9	-	TRBJ1-6	-	TGTGCCAGCAGCAAATCCCCGATCGGGGATTCACCCCTCCACTTT	CASSKSPIGDSPLHF
TRBV5-1	TRBD2	TRBJ2-3	-	TGCGCCAGCACTCCGGGGGGGCCCACAGATACGCAGTATTTT	CASTPGGPTDTQYF
TRBV15	-	TRBJ1-1	-	TGTGCCACCAGCACGGGGAACACTGAAGCTTTCTTT	CATSTGNTEAFF
TRBV19	-	TRBJ1-1	-	TGTGCCAGTACCCTCTACGGCGGGACCGATAACACTGAAGCTTTCTTT	CASTLYGGTDNTEAFF
TRBV30	-	TRBJ1-3	-	TGTGCCTGGGACATCGGAAACACCATATATTTT	CAWDIGNTIYF
TRBV4-1	-	TRBJ2-1	once	TGCGCCAGCAGCCAAGATCGGGAAGTGAGCGTCGATGAGCAGTTCTTC	CASSQDREVSVDEQFF
TRBV6-5	-	TRBJ2-5	-	TGTGCCAGCAGCCTGACGGAGGGGGAGACCCAGTACTTC	CASSLTEGETQYF
TRBV4-2	TRBD2	TRBJ2-1	-	TGTGCCAGCAGCTCTATTAGCGGGGGATTCTACAATGAGCAGTTCTTC	CASSSISGGFYNEQFF
TRBV2	TRBD1	TRBJ1-2	-	TGTGCCAGCAGGGAGACAGGGGGGAACTATGGCTACACCTTC	CASRETGGNYGYTF
TRBV5-1	-	TRBJ1-1	-	TGCGCCAGCAGCCCCAGGCAGGGGTCCCACCTGAACACTGAAGCTTTCTTT	CASSPRQGSHLNTEAFF
TRBV6-2/TRBV6-3	-	TRBJ1-2	-	TGTGCCAGCAGTCCCAGACAGCCTGACGGCTACACCTTC	CASSPRQPDGYTF
TRBV3-1/TRBV3-2	-	TRBJ2-5	-	TGTGCCAGCAGCCCCGTTCTGGGTCTAGCCGAGACCCAGTACTTC	CASSPVLGLAETQYF
TRBV18	-	TRBJ2-2	-	TGTGCCAGCTCACCCTTTAACACCGGGGAGCTGTTTTTT	CASSPFNTGELFF
TRBV7-2	TRBD1	TRBJ1-2	few	TGTGCCAGCAGCTCAAAGGGACAGGGAATCTATGGCTACACCTTC	CASSSKGQGIYGYTF